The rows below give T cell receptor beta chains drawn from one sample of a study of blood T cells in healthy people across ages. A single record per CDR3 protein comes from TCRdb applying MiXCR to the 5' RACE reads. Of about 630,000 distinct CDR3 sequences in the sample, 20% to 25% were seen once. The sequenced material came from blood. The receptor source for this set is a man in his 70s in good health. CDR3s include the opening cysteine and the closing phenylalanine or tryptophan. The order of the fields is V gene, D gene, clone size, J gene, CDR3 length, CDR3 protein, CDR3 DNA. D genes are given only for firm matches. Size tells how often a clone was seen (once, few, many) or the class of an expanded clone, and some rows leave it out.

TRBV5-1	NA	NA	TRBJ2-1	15	CASSLSISSYNEQFF	TGCGCCAGCAGCTTGTCTATTAGCTCCTACAATGAGCAGTTCTTC
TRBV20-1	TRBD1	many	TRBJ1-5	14	CSASPGQGYQPQHF	TGCAGTGCTAGCCCGGGACAGGGCTATCAGCCCCAGCATTTT
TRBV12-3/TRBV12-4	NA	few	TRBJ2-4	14	CASSRGTVENIQYF	TGTGCCAGCAGCCGGGGGACAGTTGAGAACATTCAGTACTTC
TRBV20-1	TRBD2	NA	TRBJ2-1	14	CSAVSGLLGHEQFF	TGCAGTGCCGTTAGCGGGTTGTTAGGGCATGAGCAGTTCTTC
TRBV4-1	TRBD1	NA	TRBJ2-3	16	CASSQAGQGIRDTQYF	TGCGCCAGCAGCCAAGCGGGACAGGGTATCCGAGATACGCAGTATTTT
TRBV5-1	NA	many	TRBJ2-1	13	CASSVRALGSQFF	TGCGCCAGCAGCGTCCGGGCACTGGGCTCCCAGTTCTTC
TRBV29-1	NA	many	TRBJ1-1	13	CSVVFRRDTEAFF	TGCAGCGTTGTTTTCAGGCGCGACACTGAAGCTTTCTTT
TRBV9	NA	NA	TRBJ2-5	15	CASSVGAGSQETQYF	TGTGCCAGCTCCGTGGGGGCAGGAAGTCAAGAGACCCAGTACTTC
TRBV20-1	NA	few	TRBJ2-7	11	CSAHLGYEQYF	TGCAGTGCCCATCTGGGCTACGAGCAGTACTTC
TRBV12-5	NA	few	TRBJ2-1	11	CASGFINEQFF	TGTGCTAGTGGTTTCATCAATGAGCAGTTCTTC
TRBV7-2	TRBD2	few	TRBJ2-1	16	CASSLSIAGVQNEQFF	TGTGCCAGCAGCTTAAGCATAGCGGGAGTTCAAAATGAGCAGTTCTTC
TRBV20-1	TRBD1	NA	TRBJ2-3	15	CSAPNRDRVSDTQYF	TGCAGTGCGCCTAACCGGGACAGGGTTTCAGATACGCAGTATTTT
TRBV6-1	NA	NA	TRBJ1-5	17	CASSAQGRLLSNQPQHF	TGTGCCAGCAGTGCGCAGGGGCGGCTTTTAAGCAATCAGCCCCAGCATTTT
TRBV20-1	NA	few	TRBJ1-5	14	CSARAQGGNQPQHF	TGCAGTGCTAGAGCGCAGGGAGGCAATCAGCCCCAGCATTTT
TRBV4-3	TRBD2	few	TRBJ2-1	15	CASSQGGGGSKEQFF	TGCGCCAGCAGCCAAGGCGGGGGAGGTTCCAAGGAGCAGTTCTTC
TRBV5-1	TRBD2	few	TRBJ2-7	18	CASSTVTSAPRSSYEQYF	TGCGCCAGCAGTACCGTTACTAGCGCCCCAAGGAGCTCCTACGAGCAGTACTTC
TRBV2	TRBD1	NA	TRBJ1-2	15	CASKGQGLANYGYTF	TGTGCCAGCAAGGGACAGGGACTAGCTAACTATGGCTACACCTTC
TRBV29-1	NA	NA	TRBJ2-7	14	CSVVEGTNIYEQYF	TGCAGCGTTGTGGAGGGCACAAACATCTACGAGCAGTACTTC
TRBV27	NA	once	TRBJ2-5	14	CASSSGRAQETQYF	TGTGCCAGCAGTTCAGGGCGCGCCCAAGAGACCCAGTACTTC
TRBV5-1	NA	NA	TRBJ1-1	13	CASKRDIDTEAFF	TGCGCCAGCAAACGGGATATCGACACTGAAGCTTTCTTT
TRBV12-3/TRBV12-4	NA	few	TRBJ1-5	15	CASSLGGFGRQPQHF	TGTGCCAGCAGTTTAGGAGGCTTCGGCAGACAGCCCCAGCATTTT
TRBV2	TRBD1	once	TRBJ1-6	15	CASSQTGAYNSPLHF	TGTGCCAGCAGCCAGACAGGGGCTTACAATTCACCCCTCCACTTT
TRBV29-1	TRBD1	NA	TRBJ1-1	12	CSVEERQGLTFF	TGCAGCGTTGAAGAAAGACAGGGGTTGACTTTCTTT
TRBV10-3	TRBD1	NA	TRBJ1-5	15	CAISENRGLNQPQHF	TGTGCCATCAGTGAAAACAGGGGGCTCAATCAGCCCCAGCATTTT
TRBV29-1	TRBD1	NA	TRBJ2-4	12	CSVGGQGLIQYF	TGCAGCGTTGGGGGACAGGGTTTGATTCAGTACTTC
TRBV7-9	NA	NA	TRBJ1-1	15	CASTVSVGGNTEAFF	TGTGCCAGCACCGTCTCGGTGGGGGGAAACACTGAAGCTTTCTTT
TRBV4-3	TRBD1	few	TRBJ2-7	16	CASSQDWGQGHYEQYF	TGCGCCAGCAGCCAAGATTGGGGACAGGGCCACTACGAGCAGTACTTC
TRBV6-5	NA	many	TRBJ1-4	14	CASRPVTANEKLFF	TGTGCCAGCAGGCCAGTGACCGCAAATGAAAAACTGTTTTTT
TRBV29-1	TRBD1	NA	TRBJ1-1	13	CSVGDRRASWAFF	TGCAGCGTCGGGGACAGGAGGGCGTCGTGGGCTTTCTTT
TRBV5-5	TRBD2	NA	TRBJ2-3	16	CASSPLAGGLADTQYF	TGTGCCAGCAGCCCTCTAGCGGGGGGACTCGCAGATACGCAGTATTTT
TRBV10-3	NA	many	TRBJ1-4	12	CASRDFNEKLFF	TGTGCCTCAAGGGACTTTAATGAAAAACTGTTTTTT
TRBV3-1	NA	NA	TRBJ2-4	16	CASSQYAGSGENIQYF	TGTGCCAGCAGCCAGTATGCCGGTTCGGGGGAAAACATTCAGTACTTC
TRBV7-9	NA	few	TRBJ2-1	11	CAVGGYNEQFF	TGTGCGGTAGGTGGGTACAATGAGCAGTTCTTC
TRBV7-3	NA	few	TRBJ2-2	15	CASSLYEAGTGELFF	TGTGCCAGCAGCTTATATGAGGCCGGCACCGGGGAGCTGTTTTTT
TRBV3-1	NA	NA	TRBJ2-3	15	CASSQAQAGSDTQYF	TGTGCCAGCAGCCAAGCGCAAGCAGGCTCAGATACGCAGTATTTT
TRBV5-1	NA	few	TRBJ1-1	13	CASSWKRESEAFF	TGCGCCAGCAGCTGGAAACGAGAATCTGAAGCTTTCTTT
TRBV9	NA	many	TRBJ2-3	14	CASSVVEATDTQYF	TGTGCCAGCAGCGTAGTCGAGGCCACAGATACGCAGTATTTT
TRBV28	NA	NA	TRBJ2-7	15	CASRKEWDATYEQYF	TGTGCCAGCAGAAAAGAATGGGACGCCACCTACGAGCAGTACTTC
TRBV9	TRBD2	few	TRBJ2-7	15	CTSSVRSGGSYEQYF	TGTACCAGCAGCGTAAGGAGCGGGGGGTCCTACGAGCAGTACTTC
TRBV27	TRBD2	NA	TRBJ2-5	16	CASSPVEAGGGETQYF	TGTGCCAGCAGTCCTGTTGAGGCGGGAGGGGGAGAGACCCAGTACTTC
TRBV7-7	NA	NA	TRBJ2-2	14	CASSAGQSTGELFF	TGTGCTAGCAGCGCGGGACAGAGCACCGGGGAGCTGTTTTTT
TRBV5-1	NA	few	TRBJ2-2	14	CASSDGGGTGELFF	TGCGCCAGCAGCGACGGAGGGGGCACCGGGGAGCTGTTTTTT